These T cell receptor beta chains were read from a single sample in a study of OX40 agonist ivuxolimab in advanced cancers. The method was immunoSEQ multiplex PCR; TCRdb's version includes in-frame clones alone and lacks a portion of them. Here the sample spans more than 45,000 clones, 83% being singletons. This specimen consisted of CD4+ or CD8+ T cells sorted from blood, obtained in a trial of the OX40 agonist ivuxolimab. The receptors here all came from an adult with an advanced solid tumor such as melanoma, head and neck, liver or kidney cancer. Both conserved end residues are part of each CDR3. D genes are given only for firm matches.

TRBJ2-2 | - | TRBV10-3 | CAISESAGVGTGELFF | TGTGCCATCAGTGAGTCGGCAGGGGTTGGCACCGGGGAGCTGTTTTTT
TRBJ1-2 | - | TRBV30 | CAWRKEGGYTF | TGTGCCTGGAGAAAGGAAGGTGGCTACACCTTC
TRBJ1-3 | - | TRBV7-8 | CASSFTGFGNTIYF | TGTGCCAGCAGCTTCACAGGGTTTGGAAACACCATATATTTT
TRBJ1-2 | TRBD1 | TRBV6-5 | CASSLTGGPNYGYTF | TGTGCCAGCAGCCTCACAGGGGGCCCCAACTATGGCTACACCTTC
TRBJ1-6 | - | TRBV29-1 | CSVGWGNNSPLHF | TGCAGCGTTGGGTGGGGGAATAATTCACCCCTCCACTTT
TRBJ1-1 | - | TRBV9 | CASSVVSGAEAFF | TGTGCCAGCAGCGTAGTAAGTGGGGCTGAAGCTTTCTTT
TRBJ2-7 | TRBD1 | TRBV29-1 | CSARTGGYEQYF | TGCAGCGCCCGGACAGGGGGCTACGAGCAGTACTTC
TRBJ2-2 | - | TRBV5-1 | CASSPNAGTQNTGELFF | TGCGCCAGCAGCCCCAACGCCGGGACTCAGAACACCGGGGAGCTGTTTTTT
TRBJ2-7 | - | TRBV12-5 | CASGLGLSYEQYF | TGTGCTAGTGGTTTAGGGCTATCCTACGAGCAGTACTTC
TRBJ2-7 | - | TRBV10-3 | CAISKGERVYEQYF | TGTGCCATCAGTAAAGGGGAGAGGGTCTACGAGCAGTACTTC